The clone carrying this TCR beta chain was observed a handful of times. V was clipped by 6 bases and J by 0 bases, with 11 bases between them. The length of the CDR3 is 14 residues. Looked up from germline, CDR1 is SGHTA and CDR2 is FQGNSA. The record originates from a study of tumor-infiltrating lymphocytes in oesophageal squamous cell carcinoma. TCRdb ran MiXCR on the PCR reads and lists one entry per CDR3 protein. The table shows about 12,000 distinct CDR3 sequences, with around 56% occurring only once. Sequencing input: esophageal tumor tissue. The chain links TRBV7-2 to TRBJ1-2; perhaps TRBD1 as D (6 bases). The sequence came from a female donor with esophageal squamous cell carcinoma. CDR3 nucleotides: TGTGCCAGCAGGGCTGGACAGACTAACTATGGCTACACCTTC. Amino acids: CASRAGQTNYGYTF. Looking up the rest from reference TRBV7-2 and TRBJ1-2 gives the full variable domain: GAGVSQSPSNKVTEKGKDVELRCDPISGHTALYWYRQSLGQGLEFLIYFQGNSAPDKSGLPSDRFSAERTGGSVSTLTIQRTQQEDSAVYLCASRAGQTNYGYTFGSGTRLTVV.